This T cell receptor beta chain was captured in a study of T cell responses to AZD1222 COVID-19 vaccine. Looking at the study overall: Investigators merged groups given second doses at roughly 4 or roughly 12 weeks.

Study-wide points: Receipt of two AZD1222 doses was followed by a rise in Spike-specific TCR breadth and depth.

The method was immunoSEQ multiplex PCR; TCRdb's version includes in-frame clones alone and lacks a portion of them. The sample carries approximately 140,000 clones, approximately 88% recorded once. As to this clone: Its specificity is unknown.

The CDR3 runs 14 residues. Germline V CDR1 and CDR2: MNHEY, SVGAGI. V lost 2 bases and J lost 1, with 7 bases in between. Source: peripheral blood, taken on day 0 of AZD1222 vaccination. This TCR derives from an adult in good health. This chain uses TRBV6-5 with TRBJ2-3; D is unclear. CDR3 residues: CASSYQDRTDTQYF. The CDR3 DNA reads TGTGCCAGCAGTTACCAGGATCGCACAGATACGCAGTATTTT.